Each of the 28 T cell receptor beta chains below was sequenced from the same sample in a study of CD8+CD57+ T cells in acquired aplastic anemia. Template material for TCR beta VDJ and CDR3 profiling consisted of genomic DNA. TCRdb reprocessed the reads with MiXCR, giving one entry per CDR3 protein. This table has a few hundred thousand distinct CDR3 sequences, less than 60% appearing once. In patients chosen for sequencing, flow cytometry had shown CD8+CD57+ cell expansion. The sequenced sample was sorted CD4+, CD8+, or CD8+CD57+ T cells (not recorded which) from PBMCs. All receptors come from a human donor with aplastic anemia.

This clonotype was detected ten times or more. The chain couples TRBV2 to TRBJ1-5, with TRBD1 matching over 7 bases. Germline CDR1 SNHLY, CDR2 FYNNEI. The CDR3 contains 15 residues. With 6 bases clipped from V and 2 bases from J, the junction kept 7 bases outside the gene matches. The CDR3, as DNA: TGTGCCAGCAGCCGCGGGACAGATCGCAATCAGCCCCAGCATTTT. It is translated as CASSRGTDRNQPQHF.

In its sample, this clonotype was seen many times. J is TRBJ1-6 and V is TRBV20-1; 8 nucleotides line up with TRBD1. There are 15 residues in the CDR3. Per germline, CDR1 DFQATT and CDR2 SNEGSKA (reference sequence). Trimming removed 5 bases from V and 6 bases from J; junction bases left unmatched: 9. The CDR3 region has the DNA TGCAGTGCTCTCCAAGCGGGACAGGTTAATTCACCCCTCCACTTT. This encodes CSALQAGQVNSPLHF.

The chain combines TRBV7-9 with TRBJ1-2, with 7 bases fitting TRBD1. Germline V gives CDR1 SEHNR, CDR2 FQNEAQ (reference sequence). V dropped 1 base and J dropped 7; count of bases not matched to a gene: 12. This CDR3 is built from 16 residues. The CDR3 protein is CASSLVPGQTIFGYTF. Here the CDR3 DNA reads TGTGCCAGCAGCTTAGTCCCGGGACAGACTATCTTTGGCTACACCTTC.

This clonotype turned up a few times. This sequence joins TRBV6-4 and TRBJ1-5; D uncertain. V lost 0 bases to trimming and J lost 5 bases, with 8 bases between them. The CDR3 has 14 amino acids. The germline CDR1 and CDR2 sequences are MRHNA and SNTAGT. CDR3 region: CASSDSDGDQPQHF. The CDR3 DNA follows: TGTGCCAGCAGTGACTCCGACGGTGATCAGCCCCAGCATTTT.

The V and J genes are TRBV6-5 and TRBJ1-4; tentatively, D is TRBD1 (5 bases). The V end lost 4 bases, the J end lost 0 bases, and 12 bases lay between the germline ends. Germline CDR1 reads MNHEY; CDR2 reads SVGAGI. CDR3 length equals 16 residues. The CDR3 DNA is TGTGCCAGCAGTTGGGGGGGATTTACAACTAATGAAAAACTGTTTTTT. Translating gives CASSWGGFTTNEKLFF.

CDR3 coding DNA: TGTGCCATCAGTGTGCGGGTAGGGAATGAGCAGTTCTTC. Protein sequence: CAISVRVGNEQFF. The V and J genes are TRBV10-3 and TRBJ2-1; D might be TRBD2 (5 bases). The CDR3 length is 13 residues. V was clipped by 4 bases and J by 7 bases, with 11 bases between them. The germline V gene encodes CDR1 ENHRY and CDR2 SYGVKD.

This chain connects TRBV19 to TRBJ2-7, with D tentatively TRBD1 or TRBD2 (6 bases each). The V end lost 5 bases, the J end lost 7 bases, and 21 bases lay between the germline ends. The CDR3 runs to 15 residues. Germline V lookup: CDR1 LNHDA, CDR2 SQIVND (reference sequence). The CDR3 loop reads CASSFRRGEGGEQYF. In DNA, the CDR3 is TGTGCCAGTAGTTTCCGTAGGGGCGAGGGGGGAGAGCAGTACTTC.

This clonotype has a count of ten or more. The chain employs TRBV4-1 and TRBJ2-1, with 8 bases aligning to TRBD2. After removal of 0 bases from V and 4 bases from J, the junction contained 11 bases not matched to a gene. CDR1 and CDR2 from the germline V gene are MGHRA and YSYEKL. This CDR3 is 18 amino acids long. CDR3 DNA sequence: TGCGCCAGCAGCCAAGACGTTGTACGGGGGGGCCCATACAATGAGCAGTTCTTC. It yields the protein CASSQDVVRGGPYNEQFF.

The chain is built from TRBV2 and TRBJ2-3; TRBD1 agrees at 8 bases. V trimming: 7 bases; J trimming: 1 base; junction bases outside the gene matches: 4. The CDR3 extends over 14 amino acids. The V gene's germline CDR1 is SNHLY and CDR2 FYNNEI. CDR3 nucleotides: TGTGCCAGCAATTTGGACAGGGGCACAGATACGCAGTATTTT. It is translated as CASNLDRGTDTQYF.

The sample holds one count of this clonotype. A read error may be the cause here, since a much bigger clone is one base away. The chain has TRBV4-1 and TRBJ1-3, with D maybe TRBD1 (6 bases). This CDR3 region has 16 residues. Germline lookup yields CDR1 MGHRA and CDR2 YSYEKL. The CDR3 bases are TGCGCCTGCAGCCAAGAAGCAACAGGGACGGGAAACACCATATATTTT. This translates into CACSQEATGTGNTIYF.

In its sample, this clonotype was seen once. This chain connects TRBV25-1 to TRBJ1-6; tentatively, D is TRBD1 (5 bases). V gave up 1 base and J gave up 7 bases, with 11 bases separating them. This CDR3 region has 15 residues. The germline V gene has CDR1 MGHDK and CDR2 SYGVNS. As DNA, the CDR3 is TGTGCCAGCAGTGAATGGAGACAGATAAATTCACCCCTCCACTTT. Translation gives CASSEWRQINSPLHF. Full variable domain (remainder filled in from reference TRBV25-1 and TRBJ1-6): EADIYQTPRYLVIGTGKKITLECSQTMGHDKMYWYQQDPGMELHLIHYSYGVNSTEKGDLSSESTVSRIRTEHFPLTLESARPSHTSQYLCASSEWRQINSPLHFGNGTRLTVT.

This clonotype appeared many times. The genes are TRBV6-5 and TRBJ2-7; D gene uncertain. Trimming took 6 bases from V and 2 from J, leaving 17 bases between them. There are 15 residues in the CDR3. Germline CDR1 MNHEY, CDR2 SVGAGI. The CDR3 sequence: CASRREVPATYEQYF. DNA for the CDR3: TGTGCCAGCAGAAGAGAAGTCCCCGCGACCTACGAGCAGTACTTC.

V and J are TRBV29-1 and TRBJ1-2; TRBD1 aligns across 7 bases. The CDR3 runs 12 residues. Per germline, CDR1 SQVTM and CDR2 ANQGSEA. The J segment lost 4 bases and the V segment lost 4 bases, leaving 3 bases of the junction unmatched. CDR3 sequence reads: CSVGQGFYGYTF. The CDR3 DNA is TGCAGCGTTGGACAGGGATTCTATGGCTACACCTTC.

With respect to this clonotype: Sequence at one end of the junction differs from germline and may be a read error. The gene calls are TRBV5-1 and TRBJ2-5; D possibly corresponds to TRBD1 (6 bases). This CDR3 spans 15 amino acids. From germline, CDR1 is SGHRS and CDR2 YFSETQ. The CDR3 region has the DNA TGTGCCAGCAGCTTAGCTTCAAGGGGGCAAGAGACCCAGTACTTC. This translates into CASSLASRGQETQYF.

J is TRBJ2-1 and V is TRBV2, with 7 bases that match TRBD1. The CDR3 is made up of 15 amino acids. Germline V lookup: CDR1 SNHLY, CDR2 FYNNEI. V gave up 6 bases and J gave up 0 bases; unmatched junction bases: 5. CDR3 sequence: CASRVDRASYNEQFF. The CDR3 DNA reads TGTGCCAGCAGGGTCGACAGGGCCTCCTACAATGAGCAGTTCTTC.

The gene calls are TRBV2 and TRBJ1-4; a weak D match, TRBD1 (5 bases). CDR1 is SNHLY and CDR2 is FYNNEI in the germline V gene. The V end was cut by 5 bases, the J end by 7 bases, with 8 bases between. CDR3 length: 12 amino acids. CDR3: CASSRQIEKLFF. The CDR3 bases are TGTGCCAGCAGTCGACAGATTGAAAAACTGTTTTTT.

The rearrangement joins TRBV25-1 to TRBJ1-2, with D possibly being TRBD1 (5 bases). Germline V CDR1 and CDR2: MGHDK, SYGVNS. V dropped 3 bases and J dropped 4 bases, with 12 bases sitting between them. CDR3 length: 14 amino acids. The CDR3: CASSDAGRAYGYTF. The CDR3 DNA sequence: TGTGCCAGCAGTGATGCGGGCAGGGCCTATGGCTACACCTTC.

The genes are TRBV20-1 and TRBJ2-5; tentatively, D is TRBD2 (5 bases). Germline CDR1 and CDR2: DFQATT and SNEGSKA (reference sequence). The V and J ends lost 6 bases and 4 bases respectively, with 12 bases between them. The CDR3 is 12 residues long. The CDR3 coding sequence is TGCAGTGCCTCCACCGAGGGAGAGACCCAGTACTTC. Protein sequence: CSASTEGETQYF.

This clonotype was detected many times. J is TRBJ2-7 and V is TRBV9; D uncertain. This CDR3 spans 16 amino acids. Deletions cut 0 bases from V and 6 bases from J, with 19 bases between. The germline CDR1 and CDR2 sequences are SGDLS and YYNGEE. The CDR3, as DNA: TGTGCCAGCAGCGTAGCCTCCACGACGATCACGGGCGAGCAGTACTTC. Translation: CASSVASTTITGEQYF.

This clonotype was counted ten times or more. V usage is TRBV19 and J usage is TRBJ2-1, with 8 bases identical to TRBD2. V shed 4 bases and J 5 bases; nucleotides not matched to a gene: 4. The V gene's germline CDR1 is LNHDA and CDR2 SQIVND (reference sequence). This CDR3 comprises 14 residues. CDR3 residues: CASSTQGLDNEQFF. CDR3 nucleotides: TGTGCCAGTAGTACACAGGGACTAGACAATGAGCAGTTCTTC. The complete variable domain, with remaining parts taken from reference TRBV19 and TRBJ2-1, reads DGGITQSPKYLFRKEGQNVTLSCEQNLNHDAMYWYRQDPGQGLRLIYYSQIVNDFQKGDIAEGYSVSREKKESFPLTVTSAQKNPTAFYLCASSTQGLDNEQFFGPGTRLTVL.

About this clonotype: At one end the junction does not follow the germline gene, possibly because of a read error. The chain is built from TRBV2 and TRBJ2-7, with no clear D. From germline, CDR1 is SNHLY and CDR2 FYNNEI. The CDR3 totals 15 residues. The CDR3 nucleotides read TGTGCCACCAGTGAACCCCTATTTGGGTCCTACGAGCAGTACTTC. The encoded protein is CATSEPLFGSYEQYF.

In its sample, this clonotype was seen many times. The gene calls are TRBV19 and TRBJ1-4; D gene ambiguous. Germline CDR1 LNHDA, CDR2 SQIVND (reference sequence). Trimming took off 5 bases at V and 0 bases at J, with 13 bases between the two ends. The CDR3 totals 16 residues. CDR3 DNA: TGTGCCAGTAGTGTTTTATCAGGCGCAACTAATGAAAAACTGTTTTTT. Translated, it gives CASSVLSGATNEKLFF.

The chain recombines TRBV24-1 with TRBJ2-3; 7 nucleotides line up with TRBD2. In germline, CDR1 is KGHDR, CDR2 SFDVKD. The CDR3 runs 18 residues. V gave up 3 bases and J gave up 4 bases; unmatched junction bases: 15. The CDR3 DNA sequence: TGTGCCACCAGTGATCCGACCTTTCAAAGGGAGGGAGCAGATACGCAGTATTTT. Translating it yields CATSDPTFQREGADTQYF.

This clonotype appeared many times. J is TRBJ1-5 and V is TRBV5-6, with a tentative D call TRBD1 (6 bases). Trimming took off 2 bases at V and 3 bases at J, with 12 bases between the two ends. The CDR3 is 15 amino acids. CDR1 is SGHDT and CDR2 is YYEEEE in the germline V gene. CDR3 region: CASSFGTLLNQPQHF. The CDR3 nucleotides read TGTGCCAGCAGCTTCGGGACACTCCTCAATCAGCCCCAGCATTTT.

This clonotype occurred many times. The rearrangement joins TRBV11-3 to TRBJ2-1; weak D call: TRBD1 (6 bases). Per the germline V gene, CDR1 is SGHNT and CDR2 is YENEEA. Between the trimmed V and J ends, which lost 2 bases and 5 bases, there was a span of 13 bases. The CDR3 loop spans 15 amino acids. CDR3 DNA sequence: TGTGCCAGCAGCTTAATGGAGGACAGCGACAATGAGCAGTTCTTC. This encodes CASSLMEDSDNEQFF. Full variable domain (remainder filled in from reference TRBV11-3 and TRBJ2-1): EAGVVQSPRYKIIEKKQPVAFWCNPISGHNTLYWYLQNLGQGPELLIRYENEEAVDDSQLPKDRFSAERLKGVDSTLKIQPAELGDSAVYLCASSLMEDSDNEQFFGPGTRLTVL.

Comment on this clonotype: A much larger clone lies a single base off, so this may be a read error. Since the CDR3 does not end with the conserved phenylalanine or tryptophan, this likely comes from a read error. The chain couples TRBV5-5 to TRBJ1-1, with 7 bases fitting TRBD1. CDR1 and CDR2 (germline): SGHKS, YYEKEE (reference sequence). Unmatched junction bases numbered 3, after V lost 4 bases and J lost 6 bases. The CDR3 is 12 amino acids. The CDR3 loop is CASSPQGPEAFS. DNA for the CDR3: TGTGCCAGCAGCCCACAGGGGCCTGAAGCTTTCTCT.

This chain uses TRBV24-1 with TRBJ2-3; possibly TRBD2 for D (5 bases). Germline CDR1 KGHDR, CDR2 SFDVKD. V lost 9 bases to trimming and J lost 0 bases, with 6 bases between them. The CDR3 totals 12 residues. CDR3 protein: CATGSSTDTQYF. The CDR3 DNA sequence: TGTGCCACCGGGAGCAGCACAGATACGCAGTATTTT.

This clonotype was seen many times. V is TRBV27 and J is TRBJ2-5; 9 positions match TRBD1. After removal of 5 bases from V and 5 bases from J, the junction contained 6 bases not matched to a gene. This CDR3 spans 14 amino acids. Germline lookup yields CDR1 MNHEY and CDR2 SMNVEV (reference sequence). This CDR3 is CASSTNRGRETQYF. The CDR3 DNA sequence: TGTGCCAGCAGTACGAACAGGGGGCGGGAGACCCAGTACTTC.